This TCR beta chain was retrieved from a study of T-cell memory formation after mild COVID-19. Background on the study: TCR clusters were largely donor specific.

Study-level results: The pre-infection memory compartment contained some responding clones, suggesting cross-reactive memory joined. CD4+ contracting clones lay mainly in CM and EM, CD8+ ones in EMRA.

CDR1 and CDR2 from the germline V gene are MNHEY and SVGAGI. The V end lost 3 bases, the J end lost 5 bases, and 13 bases lay between the germline ends. CDR3 length: 14 residues. About this clonotype itself: No antigen is known for it.

It was 5'RACE with constant-segment primers that produced the TCR alpha and TCR beta cDNA libraries, which carried sample barcodes and UMIs. TCRdb fed the 5' RACE reads into MiXCR, producing one record per CDR3 protein. This table has a few hundred thousand distinct CDR3 sequences, under 12% appearing once. This clonotype was sampled from a man aged 18 to 29 who had mild COVID-19 (a few samples of this study predate the infection). Cell type and time point are not known. Sequencing input: PBMCs or a T cell subset sorted from them (not recorded which). The chain links TRBV6-5 to TRBJ2-5; the D gene could be TRBD1 or TRBD2 (5 bases each). The CDR3 loop is CASSYGTGKETQYF. As DNA, the CDR3 is TGTGCCAGCAGTTATGGGACGGGGAAGGAGACCCAGTACTTC.